This T cell receptor beta chain was recorded in a study of CD8 T cells in ankylosing spondylitis. Study-level findings and limits: Ankylosing spondylitis blood seemed to carry a telltale TCR beta motif made of several highly homologous variants. In peripheral blood, disease-linked CD8+ clones occurred at relatively low frequencies. Disease-associated clones were reportedly significantly overrepresented in matched ankylosing spondylitis synovial fluid.

TCR beta libraries were made by quantitative 5'-RACE with molecular barcodes. From the 5' RACE reads, TCRdb called clonotypes with MiXCR, one entry per CDR3 protein. The sample has 290,000 or so distinct CDR3 sequences, around 20% seen once. Comment on this clonotype: Its antigen is unknown.

This receptor was identified in a female donor with ankylosing spondylitis or in good health (not recorded which). The specimen was blood, either unsorted or a sorted T cell fraction (not recorded which).

The CDR3 loop reads CASNTWGTEAFF. The CDR3, as DNA: TGTGCCAGCAACACGTGGGGGACTGAAGCTTTCTTT. The chain is built from TRBV7-2 and TRBJ1-1; perhaps TRBD1 as D (5 bases). CDR1 is SGHTA, CDR2 FQGNSA, per germline. There are 12 residues in the CDR3. V dropped 7 bases and J dropped 5 bases, with 11 bases sitting between them.